This TCR beta chain was found in a study of shared clonotypes between healthy human individuals. Between the trimmed V and J ends, which lost 1 base and 4 bases, there was a span of 6 bases. This CDR3 has 13 residues. CDR1 SGHVS and CDR2 FNYEAQ come from the germline V gene. Sequencing was performed with immunoSEQ multiplex PCR; in TCRdb, only in-frame clones are kept and a portion is missing. The table has under 1,900,000 clones, approximately 98.5% seen once. Study outcomes and limitations: Memory subsets generally showed smaller estimated richness than naive subsets did.

Of note for this clone: Antigen specificity is unknown.

The sample was naive CD4+ T cells sorted from blood. Subset defined: CD45RA+ positively selected. The chain recombines TRBV7-6 with TRBJ2-3; no reliable D call. The receptor was derived from a man under 40 in good health. CDR3 region: CASSLDLADTQYF. The CDR3 DNA follows: TGTGCCAGCAGCTTAGACCTTGCAGATACGCAGTATTTT.